This TCR beta chain stems from a study of T cell repertoires in ileal Crohn's disease. Study summary: At surgery, more than 30% of patients smoked, with median disease duration around 8 years. M6 samples are neoterminal ileum biopsies from postoperative colonoscopy.

The germline CDR1 and CDR2 sequences are MNHNY and SVGAGI (reference sequence). There are 15 residues in the CDR3. Unmatched junction bases numbered 8, after V lost 6 bases and J lost 0 bases. This clone was detected a few times. Profiled with immunoSEQ multiplex PCR; TCRdb holds only in-frame clones, not every one. The data hold 13,000 or so clones, with over 75% observed a single time. Time point indicated: neoterminal ileum biopsy at postoperative endoscopy, about 6 months after surgery. The V gene is TRBV6-6, the J gene TRBJ2-7, with 7 bases matching TRBD1. The specimen was ileal tissue. The sequence was collected from an adult with Crohn's disease. The CDR3 DNA sequence: TGTGCCAGCAGACGCGACAGGGAAAGCTCCTACGAGCAGTACTTC. Amino acids: CASRRDRESSYEQYF.